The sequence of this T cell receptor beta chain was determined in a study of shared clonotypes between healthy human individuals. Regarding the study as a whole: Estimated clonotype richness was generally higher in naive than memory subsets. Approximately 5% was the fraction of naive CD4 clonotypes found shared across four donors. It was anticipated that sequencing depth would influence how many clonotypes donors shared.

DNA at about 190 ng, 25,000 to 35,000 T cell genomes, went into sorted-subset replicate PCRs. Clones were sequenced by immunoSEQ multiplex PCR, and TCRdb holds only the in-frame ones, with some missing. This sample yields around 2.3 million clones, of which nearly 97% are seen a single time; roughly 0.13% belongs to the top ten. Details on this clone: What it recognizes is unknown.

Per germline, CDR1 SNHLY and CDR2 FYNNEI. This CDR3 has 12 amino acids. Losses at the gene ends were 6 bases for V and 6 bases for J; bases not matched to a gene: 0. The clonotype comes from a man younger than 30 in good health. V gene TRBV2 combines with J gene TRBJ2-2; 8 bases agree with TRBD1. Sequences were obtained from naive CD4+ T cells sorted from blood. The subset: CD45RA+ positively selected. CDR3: CASRGQAGELFF. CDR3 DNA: TGTGCCAGCAGGGGACAGGCCGGGGAGCTGTTTTTT.